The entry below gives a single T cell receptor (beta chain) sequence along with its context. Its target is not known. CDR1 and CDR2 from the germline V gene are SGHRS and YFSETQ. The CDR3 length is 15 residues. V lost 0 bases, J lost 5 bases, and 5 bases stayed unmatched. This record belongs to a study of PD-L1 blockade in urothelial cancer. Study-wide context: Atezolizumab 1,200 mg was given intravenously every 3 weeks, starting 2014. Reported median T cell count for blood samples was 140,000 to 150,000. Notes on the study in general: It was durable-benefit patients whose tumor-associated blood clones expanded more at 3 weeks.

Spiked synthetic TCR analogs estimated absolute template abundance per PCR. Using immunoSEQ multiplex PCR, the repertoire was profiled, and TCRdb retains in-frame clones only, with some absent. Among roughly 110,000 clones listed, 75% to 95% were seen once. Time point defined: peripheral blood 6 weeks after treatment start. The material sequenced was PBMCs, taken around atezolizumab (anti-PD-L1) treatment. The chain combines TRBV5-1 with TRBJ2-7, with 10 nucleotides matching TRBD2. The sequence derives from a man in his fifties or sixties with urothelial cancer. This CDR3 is CASSLGSGRANEQYF. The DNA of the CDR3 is TGCGCCAGCAGCTTGGGGAGCGGGAGGGCGAACGAGCAGTACTTC.